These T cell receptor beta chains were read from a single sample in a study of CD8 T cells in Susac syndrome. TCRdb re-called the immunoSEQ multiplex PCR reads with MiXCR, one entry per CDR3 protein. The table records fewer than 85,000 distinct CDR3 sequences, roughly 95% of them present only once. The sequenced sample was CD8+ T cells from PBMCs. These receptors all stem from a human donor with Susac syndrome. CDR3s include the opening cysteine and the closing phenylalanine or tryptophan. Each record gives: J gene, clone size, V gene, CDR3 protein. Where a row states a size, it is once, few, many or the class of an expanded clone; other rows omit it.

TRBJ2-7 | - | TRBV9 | CASSVADGAYEQYF
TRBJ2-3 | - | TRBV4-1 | CASSQDRDTQYF
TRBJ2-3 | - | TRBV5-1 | CASSLEGQGTDTQYF
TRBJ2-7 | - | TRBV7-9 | CASSFRQGSYEQYF
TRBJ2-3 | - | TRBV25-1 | CASSEWGVSSDTQYF
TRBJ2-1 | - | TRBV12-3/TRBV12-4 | CASSFMGTSGGDNEQFF
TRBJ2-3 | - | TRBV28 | CASSLRQSTDTQYF
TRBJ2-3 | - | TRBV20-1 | CSARSTTGPPSADTQYF
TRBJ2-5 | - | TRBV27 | CASSPRMEETQYF
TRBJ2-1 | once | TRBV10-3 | CAISEPPEGRNEQFF
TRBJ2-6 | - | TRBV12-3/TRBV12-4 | CASSGLPSGANVLTF
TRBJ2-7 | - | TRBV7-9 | CASSPWDMGSSYEQYF
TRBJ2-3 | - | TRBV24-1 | CATSDRSTDTQYF
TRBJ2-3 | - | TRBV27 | CASSDRADTDTQYF
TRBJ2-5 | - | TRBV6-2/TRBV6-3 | CASSSDRRGETQYF
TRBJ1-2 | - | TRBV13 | CASSAGQGRYGYTF
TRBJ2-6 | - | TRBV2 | CASRRQDPSGANVLTF
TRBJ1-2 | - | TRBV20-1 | CSATDGNGGGYTF
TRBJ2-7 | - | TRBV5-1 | CASSFRDSLYEQYF
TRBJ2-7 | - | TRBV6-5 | CASSSLAGGHEQYF
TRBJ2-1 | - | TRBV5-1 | CASSLSDNEQFF
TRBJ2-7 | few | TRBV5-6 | CASSAPRMHEQYF
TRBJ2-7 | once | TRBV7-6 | CASSLGTGREQYF
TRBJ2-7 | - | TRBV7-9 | CASSPDGSNLYEQYF
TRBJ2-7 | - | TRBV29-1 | CSVVIGPYYEQYF
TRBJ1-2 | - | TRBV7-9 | CASSGPGTTDGYTF
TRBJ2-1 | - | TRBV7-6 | CASSFTAGGDNEQFF
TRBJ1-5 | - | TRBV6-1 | CASSLGGLNNQPQHF
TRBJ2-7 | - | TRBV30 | CAWRTQVSYEQYF
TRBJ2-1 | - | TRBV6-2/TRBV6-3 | CASKNNEQFF
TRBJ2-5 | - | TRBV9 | CASSLGRTQETQYF
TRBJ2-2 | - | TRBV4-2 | CASSQGTSGGAGELFF
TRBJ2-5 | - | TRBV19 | CARGEREETQYF
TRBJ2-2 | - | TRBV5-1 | CASSFGGAGELFF
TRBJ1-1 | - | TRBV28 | CASSFATPTEAFF
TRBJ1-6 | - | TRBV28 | CASSYMSQGSNSPLHF
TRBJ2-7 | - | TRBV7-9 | CASSQAGQGNYEQYF
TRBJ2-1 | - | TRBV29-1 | CSVEGGQYNEQFF
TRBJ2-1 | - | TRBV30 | CAWWYPGTSLFDEQFF
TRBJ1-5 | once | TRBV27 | CASSSGQVGQPQHF
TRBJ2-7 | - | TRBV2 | CASSEARGQYEQYF
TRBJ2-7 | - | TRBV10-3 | CAISPGTVHEQYF
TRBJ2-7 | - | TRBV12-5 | CASGLGPLEQYF
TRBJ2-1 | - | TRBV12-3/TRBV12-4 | CASTDRQGENEQFF
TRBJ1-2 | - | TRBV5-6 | CASSLGNSNYGYTF
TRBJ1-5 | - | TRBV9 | CASSPGLSNQPQHF
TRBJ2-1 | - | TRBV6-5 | CASSFRTGGWEQFF
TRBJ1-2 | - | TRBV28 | CASSPTGQGYTF
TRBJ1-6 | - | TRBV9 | CASSPSSSYNSPLHF
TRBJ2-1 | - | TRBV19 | CASQTSYNEQFF
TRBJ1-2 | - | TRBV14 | CASSPSRYGYTF
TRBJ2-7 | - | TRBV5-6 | CASSLSAVRRRQYF
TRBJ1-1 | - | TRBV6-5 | CASSYLGVGNTEAFF